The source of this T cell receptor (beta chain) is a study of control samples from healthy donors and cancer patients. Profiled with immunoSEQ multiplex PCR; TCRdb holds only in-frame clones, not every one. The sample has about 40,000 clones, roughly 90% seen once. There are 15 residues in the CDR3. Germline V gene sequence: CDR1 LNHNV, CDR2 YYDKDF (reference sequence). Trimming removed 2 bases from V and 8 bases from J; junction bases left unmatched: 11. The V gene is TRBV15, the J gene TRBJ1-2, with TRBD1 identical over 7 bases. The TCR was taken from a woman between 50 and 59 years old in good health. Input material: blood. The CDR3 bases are TGTGCCACCAGCAGATCGGGACAGCGGTCGAGCGGCTACACCTTC. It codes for CATSRSGQRSSGYTF.